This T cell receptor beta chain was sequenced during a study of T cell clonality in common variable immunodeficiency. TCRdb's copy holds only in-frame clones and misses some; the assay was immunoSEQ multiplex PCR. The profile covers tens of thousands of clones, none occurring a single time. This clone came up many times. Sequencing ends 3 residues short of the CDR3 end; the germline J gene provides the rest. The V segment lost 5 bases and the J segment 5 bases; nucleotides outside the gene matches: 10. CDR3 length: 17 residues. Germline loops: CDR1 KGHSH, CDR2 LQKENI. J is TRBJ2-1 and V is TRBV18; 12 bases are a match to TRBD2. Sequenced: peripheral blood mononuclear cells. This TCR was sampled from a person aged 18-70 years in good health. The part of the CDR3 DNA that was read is TGTGCCAGCTCAATTTCTAGCGGGAGGGCCCTGGACAATGAG. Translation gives CASSISSGRALDNE. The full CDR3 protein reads CASSISSGRALDNEQFF.